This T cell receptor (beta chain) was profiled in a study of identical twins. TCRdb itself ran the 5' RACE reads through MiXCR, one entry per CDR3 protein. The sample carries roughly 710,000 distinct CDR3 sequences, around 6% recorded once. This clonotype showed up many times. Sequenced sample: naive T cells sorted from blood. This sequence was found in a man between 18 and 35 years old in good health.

The CDR3 here is CASSPGDFGIEQYF. The CDR3 DNA reads TGTGCCAGCAGCCCGGGAGACTTTGGGATCGAGCAGTACTTC. V usage is TRBV7-8 and J usage is TRBJ2-7, with a tentative D call TRBD2 (6 bases). CDR1 is SGHVS and CDR2 is FQNEAQ in the germline V gene. Trimming shortened V by 5 bases and J by 6 bases, and 17 bases separated the two germline ends. This CDR3 contains 14 residues.